These 4 T cell receptor beta chains were sequenced from one sample in a study of blood T cell repertoires in COVID-19. Sequenced by immunoSEQ multiplex PCR; TCRdb stores in-frame clones only, minus some. This table holds approximately 230,000 clones, just under 85% found once. Sequencing was carried out using PBMCs or T cells enriched from blood (not recorded which). All receptors derive from a man aged 35 to 55 who had recovered from COVID-19.

The chain's CDR3 is CASSEGGGPGPYQPQHF. The DNA for the CDR3 is TGTGCCAGCAGTGAGGGGGGAGGGCCCGGGCCGTATCAGCCCCAGCATTTT. The chain recombines TRBV2 with TRBJ1-5, with D perhaps matching TRBD1 (5 bases). Germline CDR1 reads SNHLY; CDR2 reads FYNNEI. This CDR3 contains 17 residues. V was trimmed by 3 bases and J by 5 bases, leaving 20 bases between them.

The chain combines TRBV2 with TRBJ1-5; a possible D gene is TRBD1 (5 bases). The CDR3 extends over 15 amino acids. Deletions cut 4 bases from V and 7 bases from J, with 17 bases between. Germline-derived CDR1 and CDR2 are SNHLY and FYNNEI. The CDR3: CASSANLAGIQPQHF. In DNA, the CDR3 is TGTGCCAGCAGTGCCAATCTGGCAGGGATACAGCCCCAGCATTTT.

This rearrangement joins TRBV29-1 to TRBJ1-2; a weak D match, TRBD1 (5 bases). This CDR3 region has 12 residues. Trimming removed 5 bases from V and 2 bases from J, with 9 bases in between. Germline V gene sequence: CDR1 SQVTM, CDR2 ANQGSEA. The DNA for the CDR3 is TGCAGCGTTCCCGGGGGGAACTATGGCTACACCTTC. This encodes CSVPGGNYGYTF. Full variable domain (rest looked up from reference TRBV29-1 and TRBJ1-2): SAVISQKPSRDICQRGTSLTIQCQVDSQVTMMFWYRQQPGQSLTLIATANQGSEATYESGFVIDKFPISRPNLTFSTLTVSNMSPEDSSIYLCSVPGGNYGYTFGSGTRLTVV.

There are a few counts of this clone. The chain is built from TRBV5-1 and TRBJ1-2, with 7 positions matching TRBD1. The CDR3 length is 14 residues. Trimming removed 0 bases from V and 3 bases from J; junction bases left unmatched: 2. In germline, CDR1 is SGHRS, CDR2 YFSETQ. CDR3 DNA: TGCGCCAGCAGCTTGGGACAGGGCCACTATGGCTACACCTTC. The encoded protein is CASSLGQGHYGYTF.